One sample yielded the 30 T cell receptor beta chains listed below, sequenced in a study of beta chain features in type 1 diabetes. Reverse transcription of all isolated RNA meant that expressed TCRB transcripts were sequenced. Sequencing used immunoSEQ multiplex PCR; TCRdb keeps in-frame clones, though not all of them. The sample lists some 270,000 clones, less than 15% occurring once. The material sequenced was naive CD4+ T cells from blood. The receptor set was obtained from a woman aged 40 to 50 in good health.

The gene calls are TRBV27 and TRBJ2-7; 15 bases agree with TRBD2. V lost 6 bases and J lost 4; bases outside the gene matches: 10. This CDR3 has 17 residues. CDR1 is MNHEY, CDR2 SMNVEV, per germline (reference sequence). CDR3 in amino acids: CASRLPGLAGGPYEQYF. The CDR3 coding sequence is TGTGCCAGCAGACTACCGGGACTAGCGGGGGGCCCTTACGAGCAGTACTTC.

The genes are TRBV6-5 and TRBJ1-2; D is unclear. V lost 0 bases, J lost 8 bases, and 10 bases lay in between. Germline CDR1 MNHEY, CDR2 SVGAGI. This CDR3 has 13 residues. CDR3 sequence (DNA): TGTGCCAGCAGTTACTCCGGAGGTTGGGGCTACACCTTC. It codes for CASSYSGGWGYTF.

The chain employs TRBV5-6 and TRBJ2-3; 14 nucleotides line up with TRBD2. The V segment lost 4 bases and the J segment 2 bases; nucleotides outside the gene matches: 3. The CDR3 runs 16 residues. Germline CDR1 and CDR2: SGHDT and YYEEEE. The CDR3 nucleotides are TGTGCCAGCAGCCGGGGACTAGCGGGGGCCACAGATACGCAGTATTTT. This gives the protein CASSRGLAGATDTQYF.

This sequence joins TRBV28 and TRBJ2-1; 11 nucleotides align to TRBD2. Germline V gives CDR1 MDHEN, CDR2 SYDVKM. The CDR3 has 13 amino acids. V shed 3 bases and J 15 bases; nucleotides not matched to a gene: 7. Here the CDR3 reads CASSLGSGGALFF. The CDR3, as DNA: TGTGCCAGCAGTTTGGGTAGCGGGGGGGCCCTGTTCTTC.

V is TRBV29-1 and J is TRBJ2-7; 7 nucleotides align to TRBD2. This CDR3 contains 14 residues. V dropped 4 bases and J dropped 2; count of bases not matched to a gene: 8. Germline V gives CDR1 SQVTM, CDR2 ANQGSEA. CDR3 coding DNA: TGCAGCGTTGGCTTGGGAGGGTCGGCCTACGAGCAGTACTTC. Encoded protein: CSVGLGGSAYEQYF.

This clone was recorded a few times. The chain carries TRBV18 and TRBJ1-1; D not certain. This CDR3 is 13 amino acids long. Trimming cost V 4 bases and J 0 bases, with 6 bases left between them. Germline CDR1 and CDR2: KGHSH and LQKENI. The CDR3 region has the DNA TGTGCCAGCTCACGGGCCCTGAACACTGAAGCTTTCTTT. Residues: CASSRALNTEAFF.

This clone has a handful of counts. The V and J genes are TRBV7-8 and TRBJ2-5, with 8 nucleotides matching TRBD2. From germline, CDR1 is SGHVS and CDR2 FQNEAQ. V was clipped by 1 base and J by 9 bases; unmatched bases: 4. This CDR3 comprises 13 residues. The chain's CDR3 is CASSLVPGGAQYF. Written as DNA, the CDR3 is TGTGCCAGCAGCTTAGTCCCGGGAGGGGCCCAGTACTTC.

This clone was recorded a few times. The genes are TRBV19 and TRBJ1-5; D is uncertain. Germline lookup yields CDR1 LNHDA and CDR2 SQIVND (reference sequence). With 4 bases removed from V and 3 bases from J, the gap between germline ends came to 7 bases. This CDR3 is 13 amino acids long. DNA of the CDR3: TGTGCCAGTAGTACCTCTTACAATCAGCCCCAGCATTTT. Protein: CASSTSYNQPQHF.

The CDR3 protein is CASSQSRGSSQFF. CDR3 bases: TGCGCCAGCAGTCAATCCAGGGGGAGCTCGCAGTTCTTC. This rearrangement joins TRBV5-1 to TRBJ2-1; 7 positions agree with TRBD1. Germline trimming cut 5 bases from V and 12 bases from J; bases unmatched to any gene: 11. There are 13 residues in the CDR3. Germline CDR1 reads SGHRS; CDR2 reads YFSETQ. The entire variable domain, with the rest obtained from reference TRBV5-1 and TRBJ2-1, is as follows: KAGVTQTPRYLIKTRGQQVTLSCSPISGHRSVSWYQQTPGQGLQFLFEYFSETQRNKGNFPGRFSGRQFSNSRSEMNVSTLELGDSALYLCASSQSRGSSQFFGPGTRLTVL.

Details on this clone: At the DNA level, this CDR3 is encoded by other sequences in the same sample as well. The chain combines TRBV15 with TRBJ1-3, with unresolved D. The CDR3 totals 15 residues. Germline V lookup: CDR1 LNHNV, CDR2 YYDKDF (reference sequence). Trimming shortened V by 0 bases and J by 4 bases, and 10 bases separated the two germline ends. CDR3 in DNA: TGTGCCACCAGCAGAGACCGGGGATCCGGAAACACCATATATTTT. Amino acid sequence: CATSRDRGSGNTIYF.

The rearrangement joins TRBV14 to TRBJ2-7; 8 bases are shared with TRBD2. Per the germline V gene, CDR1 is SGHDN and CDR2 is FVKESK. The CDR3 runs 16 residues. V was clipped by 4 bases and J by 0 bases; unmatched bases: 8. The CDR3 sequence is CASSPRGSGASYEQYF. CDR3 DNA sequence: TGTGCCAGCAGCCCCCGGGGTAGCGGGGCCTCCTACGAGCAGTACTTC.

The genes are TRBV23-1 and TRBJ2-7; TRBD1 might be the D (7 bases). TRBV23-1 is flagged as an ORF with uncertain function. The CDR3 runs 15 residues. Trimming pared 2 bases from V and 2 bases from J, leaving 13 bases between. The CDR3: CASSQAGQKTYEQYF. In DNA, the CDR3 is TGCGCCAGCAGTCAAGCGGGACAGAAAACCTACGAGCAGTACTTC.

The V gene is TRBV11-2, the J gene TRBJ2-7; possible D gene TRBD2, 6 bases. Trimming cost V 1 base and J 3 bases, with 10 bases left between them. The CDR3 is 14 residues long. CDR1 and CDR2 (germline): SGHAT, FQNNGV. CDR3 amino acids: CASSLVQGGYEQYF. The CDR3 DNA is TGTGCCAGCAGCTTAGTCCAGGGAGGCTACGAGCAGTACTTC.

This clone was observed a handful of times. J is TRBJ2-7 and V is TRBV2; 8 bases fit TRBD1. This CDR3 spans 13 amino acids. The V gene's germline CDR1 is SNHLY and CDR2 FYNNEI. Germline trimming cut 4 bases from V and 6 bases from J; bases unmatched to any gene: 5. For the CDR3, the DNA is TGTGCCAGCAGTGGGGCAGGGGGCCTCGAGCAGTACTTC. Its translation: CASSGAGGLEQYF.

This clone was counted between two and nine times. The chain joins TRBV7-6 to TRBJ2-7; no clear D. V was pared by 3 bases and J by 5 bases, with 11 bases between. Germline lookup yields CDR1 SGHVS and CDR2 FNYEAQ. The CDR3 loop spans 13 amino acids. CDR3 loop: CASSFPGSHEQYF. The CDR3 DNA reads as TGTGCCAGCAGCTTCCCGGGTAGCCACGAGCAGTACTTC. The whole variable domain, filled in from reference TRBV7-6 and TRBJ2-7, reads GAGVSQSPRYKVTKRGQDVALRCDPISGHVSLYWYRQALGQGPEFLTYFNYEAQQDKSGLPNDRFSAERPEGSISTLTIQRTEQRDSAMYRCASSFPGSHEQYFGPGTRLTVT.

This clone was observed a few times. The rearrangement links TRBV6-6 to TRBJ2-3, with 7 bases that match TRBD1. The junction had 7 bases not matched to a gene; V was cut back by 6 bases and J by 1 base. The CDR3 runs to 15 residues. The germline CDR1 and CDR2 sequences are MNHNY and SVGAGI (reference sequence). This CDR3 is CASSAQGVGTDTQYF. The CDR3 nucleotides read TGTGCCAGCAGCGCTCAGGGGGTGGGCACAGATACGCAGTATTTT.

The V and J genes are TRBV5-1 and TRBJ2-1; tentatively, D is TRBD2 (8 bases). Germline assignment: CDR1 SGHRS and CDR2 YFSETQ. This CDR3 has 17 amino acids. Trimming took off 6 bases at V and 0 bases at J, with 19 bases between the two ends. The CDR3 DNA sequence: TGCGCCAGCATCCAAAGCGGGGGACAGAGCTCCTACAATGAGCAGTTCTTC. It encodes CASIQSGGQSSYNEQFF.

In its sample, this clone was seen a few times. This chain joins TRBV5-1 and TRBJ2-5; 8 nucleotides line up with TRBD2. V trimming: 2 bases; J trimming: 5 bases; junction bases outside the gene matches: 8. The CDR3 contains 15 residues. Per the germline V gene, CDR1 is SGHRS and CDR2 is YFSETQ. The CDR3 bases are TGCGCCAGCAGCTTTTCCCGACTAGCGTTGGAGACCCAGTACTTC. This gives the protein CASSFSRLALETQYF.

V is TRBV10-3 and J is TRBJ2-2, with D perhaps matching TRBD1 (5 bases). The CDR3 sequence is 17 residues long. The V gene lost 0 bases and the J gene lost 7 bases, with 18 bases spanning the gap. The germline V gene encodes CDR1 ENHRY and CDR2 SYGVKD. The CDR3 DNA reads TGTGCCATCAGTGAGTCTCGGCCAGGGATTTTGGTCGGGGAGCTGTTTTTT. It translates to CAISESRPGILVGELFF.

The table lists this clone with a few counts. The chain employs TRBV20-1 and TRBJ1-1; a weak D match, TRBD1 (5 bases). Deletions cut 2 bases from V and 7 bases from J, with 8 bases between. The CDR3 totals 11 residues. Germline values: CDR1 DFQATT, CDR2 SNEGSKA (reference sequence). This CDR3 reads CSARWGVEAFF. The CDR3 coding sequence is TGCAGTGCTAGATGGGGGGTTGAAGCTTTCTTT.

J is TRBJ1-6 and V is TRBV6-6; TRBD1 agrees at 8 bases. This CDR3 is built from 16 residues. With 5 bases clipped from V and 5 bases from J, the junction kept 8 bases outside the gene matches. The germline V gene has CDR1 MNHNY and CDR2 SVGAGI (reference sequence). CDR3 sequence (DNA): TGTGCCAGCAGTCGAACGGACAGGGCAAATAATTCACCCCTCCACTTT. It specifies CASSRTDRANNSPLHF.

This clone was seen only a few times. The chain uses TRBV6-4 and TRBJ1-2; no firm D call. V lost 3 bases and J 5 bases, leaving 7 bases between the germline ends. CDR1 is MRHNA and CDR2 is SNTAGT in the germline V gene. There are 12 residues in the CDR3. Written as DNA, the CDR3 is TGTGCCAGCAGTGAGTCGGGGTATGGCTACACCTTC. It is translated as CASSESGYGYTF.

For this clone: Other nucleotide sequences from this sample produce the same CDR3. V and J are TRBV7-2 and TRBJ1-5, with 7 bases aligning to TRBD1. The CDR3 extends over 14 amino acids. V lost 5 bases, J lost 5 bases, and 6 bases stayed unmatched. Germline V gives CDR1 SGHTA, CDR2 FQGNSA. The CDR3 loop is CASSPRQGHQPQHF. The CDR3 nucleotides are TGTGCCAGCAGCCCCCGACAGGGTCATCAGCCCCAGCATTTT.

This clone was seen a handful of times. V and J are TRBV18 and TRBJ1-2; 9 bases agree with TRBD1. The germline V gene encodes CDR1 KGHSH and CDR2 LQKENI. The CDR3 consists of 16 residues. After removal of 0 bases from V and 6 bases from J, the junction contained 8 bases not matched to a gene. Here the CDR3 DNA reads TGTGCCAGCTCACCACCGTCGACAGGGGGGCTCCATGGCTACACCTTC. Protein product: CASSPPSTGGLHGYTF. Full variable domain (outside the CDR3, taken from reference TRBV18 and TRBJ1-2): NAGVMQNPRHLVRRRGQEARLRCSPMKGHSHVYWYRQLPEEGLKFMVYLQKENIIDESGMPKERFSAEFPKEGPSILRIQQVVRGDSAAYFCASSPPSTGGLHGYTFGSGTRLTVV.

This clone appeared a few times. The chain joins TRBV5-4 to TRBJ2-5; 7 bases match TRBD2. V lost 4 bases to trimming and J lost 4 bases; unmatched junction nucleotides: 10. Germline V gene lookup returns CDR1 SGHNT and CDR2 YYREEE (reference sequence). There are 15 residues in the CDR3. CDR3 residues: CASSLEGTGGETQYF. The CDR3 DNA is TGTGCCAGCAGCCTGGAAGGGACGGGAGGAGAGACCCAGTACTTC.

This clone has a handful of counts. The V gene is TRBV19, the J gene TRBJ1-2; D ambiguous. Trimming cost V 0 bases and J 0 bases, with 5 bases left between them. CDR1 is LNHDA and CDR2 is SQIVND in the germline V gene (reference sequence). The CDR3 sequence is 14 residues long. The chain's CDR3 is CASSIDATNYGYTF. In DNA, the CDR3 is TGTGCCAGTAGTATAGACGCGACTAACTATGGCTACACCTTC.

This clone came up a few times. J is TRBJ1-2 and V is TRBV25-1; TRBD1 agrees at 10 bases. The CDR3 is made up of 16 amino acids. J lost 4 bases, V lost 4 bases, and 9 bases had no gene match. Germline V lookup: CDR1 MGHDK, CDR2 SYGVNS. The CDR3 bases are TGTGCCAGCAGTGCACCCGGGACAGGGGTGGTCTATGGCTACACCTTC. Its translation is CASSAPGTGVVYGYTF.

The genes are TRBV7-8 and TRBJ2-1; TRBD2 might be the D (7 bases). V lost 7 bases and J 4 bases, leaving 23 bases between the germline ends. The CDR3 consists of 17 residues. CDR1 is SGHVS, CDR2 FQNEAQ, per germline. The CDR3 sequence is CASIPRGTGGHYNEQFF. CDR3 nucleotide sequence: TGTGCCAGCATCCCCCGTGGGACGGGGGGCCATTACAATGAGCAGTTCTTC.

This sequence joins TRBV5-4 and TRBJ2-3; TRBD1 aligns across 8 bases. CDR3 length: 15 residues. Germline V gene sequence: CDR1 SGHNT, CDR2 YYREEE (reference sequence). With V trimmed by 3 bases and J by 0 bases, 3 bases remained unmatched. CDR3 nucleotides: TGTGCCAGCAGCTCCCGGGACAGGAGCACAGATACGCAGTATTTT. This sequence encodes CASSSRDRSTDTQYF.

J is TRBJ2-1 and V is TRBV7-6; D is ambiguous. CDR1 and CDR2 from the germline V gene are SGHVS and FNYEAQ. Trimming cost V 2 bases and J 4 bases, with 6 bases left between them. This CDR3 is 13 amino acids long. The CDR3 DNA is TGTGCCAGCAGCTTAATCCAGTACAATGAGCAGTTCTTC. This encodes CASSLIQYNEQFF. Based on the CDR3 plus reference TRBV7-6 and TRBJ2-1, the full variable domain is GAGVSQSPRYKVTKRGQDVALRCDPISGHVSLYWYRQALGQGPEFLTYFNYEAQQDKSGLPNDRFSAERPEGSISTLTIQRTEQRDSAMYRCASSLIQYNEQFFGPGTRLTVL.